These T cell receptor beta chains were read from a single sample in a study of beta chain features in type 1 diabetes. Method: immunoSEQ multiplex PCR; TCRdb's copy keeps in-frame clones and lacks some. This sample yields about 660,000 clones, of which around 15% are seen a single time; approximately 0.042% belongs to the top ten. The sample was naive CD4+ T cells from blood. These receptors came from a man aged 18 to 30 with type 1 diabetes. Each CDR3 is given with its conserved first and last residue. Fields, in order: CDR3 protein, CDR3 DNA, V gene, clone size, D gene, J gene. D genes are given only for firm matches. The size of a clone is reported for some rows only, either as once, few or many, or as a class for expanded clones.

CDR3: CASSSLGQGSNQPQHF
DNA: TGTGCCAGCAGCTCCCTCGGACAAGGCAGCAATCAGCCCCAGCATTTT
V: TRBV7-2
size: NA
D: NA
J: TRBJ1-5

CDR3: CASSQAGGRVYNEQFF
DNA: TGTGCCAGCAGCCAAGCGGGGGGTCGGGTCTACAATGAGCAGTTCTTC
V: TRBV4-2
size: NA
D: TRBD2
J: TRBJ2-1

CDR3: CASRDRREQYF
DNA: TGTGCCAGCAGGGATCGCCGCGAGCAGTACTTC
V: TRBV6-6
size: few
D: NA
J: TRBJ2-7

CDR3: CASRGSGANVLTF
DNA: TGTGCCAGCAGGGGATCTGGGGCCAACGTCCTGACTTTC
V: TRBV2
size: NA
D: NA
J: TRBJ2-6

CDR3: CASSLPSVRGTDTQYF
DNA: TGTGCCAGCAGCTTACCTTCGGTCAGGGGCACAGATACGCAGTATTTT
V: TRBV7-9
size: few
D: NA
J: TRBJ2-3

CDR3: CASSKGTSGNRETQYF
DNA: TGTGCCAGCAGCAAAGGGACTAGCGGGAACAGGGAGACCCAGTACTTC
V: TRBV21-1
size: few
D: NA
J: TRBJ2-5

CDR3: CAWSVREILNQPQHF
DNA: TGTGCCTGGAGTGTAAGGGAGATACTAAATCAGCCCCAGCATTTT
V: TRBV30
size: NA
D: NA
J: TRBJ1-5

CDR3: CASRLQGSSYNEQFF
DNA: TGTGCCAGCAGATTACAGGGGAGCTCCTACAATGAGCAGTTCTTC
V: TRBV2
size: few
D: TRBD1
J: TRBJ2-1

CDR3: CASLRYGAYGYTF
DNA: TGTGCCAGCCTACGATATGGGGCCTATGGCTACACCTTC
V: TRBV6-4
size: few
D: NA
J: TRBJ1-2

CDR3: CAIRSGSDGETQYF
DNA: TGTGCCATCAGGAGCGGGAGTGATGGAGAGACCCAGTACTTC
V: TRBV10-3
size: few
D: TRBD2
J: TRBJ2-5